The sequence of this TCR beta chain was determined in a study of blood T cell repertoires in COVID-19 (dated by TCRdb to 2019 to 2021). Notes on the research overall: The collaborator samples originated in the United States, Italy and Spain and spanned the acute and convalescent phases of COVID-19. The dataset comprised deeply sampled blood TCRbeta repertoires from subjects exposed to, actively infected with, or recovered from COVID-19. The prospective study material was composed of cDNA or gDNA derived from T cells, B-cell-depleted T cells, or PBMCs. A de-identified subject ID, COVID-19 status, age in years and sex were almost always included in the sample metadata. Samples were obtained from the ongoing ImmuneRACE study (first 160 participants) and from some 1,300 subjects provided by 6 global collaborators. A freely available public database, intended as a resource for researchers studying the immune response to SARS-CoV-2, is where the repertoires were released. Where available, HLA class I and class II types were obtained from metadata supplied by the sample provider rather than from assay-based typing. The paper's findings and limits, for the study overall: Clinical and demographic metadata were provided uncurated, with the amount varying by source and participant.

The immunoSEQ Assay, a bias-controlled multiplex PCR, was used to amplify TCRbeta CDR3 regions from genomic DNA. In the source study's methods: The number of nucleated cells in each sample was estimated by amplification of reference gene primers within the assay. To quantify the absolute abundance of each unique TCRbeta CDR3 rearrangement, sequence reads were collapsed and filtered. Productive Simpson clonality was computed per sample as the square root of Simpson's diversity index over productive rearrangements. Sourced from immuneACCESS, this table was stored by TCRdb with only in-frame sequences that have V and J called. A share of the clones is absent; for the studies checked, an unresolved V gene accounts for under half, and the remainder has no known explanation. V, J and clone size were drawn from that table, and D and trimming were deduced from the DNA. The sample table holds 180,000 or so clones, of which about 83% were seen once. The leading ten clones occupy 3.6% of the sample.

Participants in the prospective study were enrolled through a virtual design, were aged roughly 18 to 100 years, and lived in 24 United States geographic areas. In the prospective study, participants were assigned to cohorts based on the clinical history participants reported in a screening survey and a study questionnaire. In the prospective study, mobile phlebotomists collected whole blood, serum and a nasopharyngeal or oropharyngeal swab from each participant. Participants in the prospective study had the option to provide additional blood draws and questionnaires over a roughly two-month period. Before DNA extraction, prospective study blood samples were shipped either frozen or at room temperature. As regards this clone: It lacks a known antigen. The sample holds no much larger clone one base away, and base qualities are not on file.

Sequences SGDLS (CDR1) and YYNGEE (CDR2) are obtained from the germline V gene. Compared with germline, V lacks 3 bases and J lacks 8 bases; bases without a gene match: 14. The CDR3 sequence holds 16 residues, the cysteine and phenylalanine included. The DNA shown is the 48-base CDR3, in frame from base 1. The TCR comes from a woman between 45 and 60 years old in a cohort exposed to, infected with or recovered from COVID-19 (not recorded which). The chain employs TRBV9 and TRBJ2-1, and TRBD2 matches 7 of the central bases. Sequencing was done on a sample of PBMCs or T cells enriched from blood (not recorded which). The DNA is TGTGCCAGCAGCGAAAGGGGAGCGGGATATGTGGATGAGCAGTTCTTC. This is translated as CASSERGAGYVDEQFF.